Below are 19 T cell receptor beta chains sequenced from a single sample in a study of T cells in Graves' hyperthyroidism and ophthalmopathy. The source material, RNA transcripts, was used to amplify TCR beta CDR3 regions. The TCR CDR3 first-round RT-PCR relied on the HTBI primer set. TCRdb passed the multiplex PCR reads through MiXCR, listing each CDR3 protein once. The repertoire has hundreds of thousands of distinct CDR3 sequences, roughly an eighth of them found once; the top ten carry 28%. The source material was blood. Source of these receptors: a man aged 45-65 years with Graves' ophthalmopathy.

This clonotype was counted a few times. The gene calls are TRBV6-5 and TRBJ1-3; D remains unclear. V was cut by 0 bases and J by 1 base, with 10 bases left in between. This CDR3 contains 16 residues. Germline loops: CDR1 MNHEY, CDR2 SVGAGI. In DNA, the CDR3 is TGTGCCAGCAGTTACTCCCTCAGTAAATCTGGAAACACCATATATTTT. Translation: CASSYSLSKSGNTIYF.

The table lists this clonotype with many counts. The V and J genes are TRBV27 and TRBJ2-7; TRBD2 matches 15 bases. Looked up from germline, CDR1 is MNHEY and CDR2 is SMNVEV (reference sequence). Trimming took 8 bases from V and 6 from J; bases not matched to a gene: 11. This CDR3 is built from 16 residues. The CDR3 loop is CASGGLAGGSRGEQYF. The CDR3 coding sequence is TGTGCCAGCGGGGGACTAGCGGGAGGCTCGAGAGGCGAGCAGTACTTC.

This clonotype was seen repeatedly, ten times or more. The J gene is TRBJ2-3, the V gene TRBV20-1, with TRBD1 as a possible D gene (6 bases). V shed 5 bases and J shed 2 bases, with 17 bases lying between them. CDR1 and CDR2 from the germline V gene are DFQATT and SNEGSKA (reference sequence). The CDR3 spans 15 residues. The CDR3 DNA follows: TGCAGTGCTGGGGGCTGGGCGGTTTCCACAGATACGCAGTATTTT. Protein: CSAGGWAVSTDTQYF.

Comment on this clonotype: The conserved phenylalanine or tryptophan is not found at the CDR3 terminus, so this likely reflects a read error. This rearrangement joins TRBV6-2 or TRBV6-3 to TRBJ2-7, with 12 bases that match TRBD2. CDR1 is MNHEY, CDR2 SVGEGT, per germline. V lost 7 bases and J lost 3; bases outside the gene matches: 4. There are 14 residues in the CDR3. CDR3 residues: CASNGLAGLYEQYL. The CDR3 DNA reads TGTGCCAGCAACGGACTAGCGGGGCTCTACGAGCAGTACCTC.

The J gene is TRBJ2-3, the V gene TRBV20-1, with D possibly TRBD2 on 6 matching bases. This CDR3 is 14 amino acids long. The V gene's germline CDR1 is DFQATT and CDR2 SNEGSKA (reference sequence). The germline V and J ends were trimmed by 3 bases and 4 bases, with 14 bases remaining between them. CDR3 sequence reads: CSASLGLYADTQYF. CDR3 nucleotides: TGCAGTGCTAGCCTTGGACTATACGCAGATACGCAGTATTTT.

The table lists this clonotype with a few counts. The gene calls are TRBV28 and TRBJ2-6, with 7 bases fitting TRBD1. J was trimmed by 2 bases and V by 8 bases; bases with no gene match: 6. This CDR3 spans 15 amino acids. In germline, CDR1 is MDHEN, CDR2 SYDVKM. CDR3 sequence (DNA): TGTGCCAGCGTCAACACAGGGGCTGGGGCCAACGTCCTGACTTTC. This translates into CASVNTGAGANVLTF.

This clonotype has at least ten counts. The V call is TRBV20-1, the J call TRBJ2-5, with a tentative D call TRBD2 (5 bases). The V and J ends lost 6 bases and 0 bases respectively, with 17 bases between them. Per the germline V gene, CDR1 is DFQATT and CDR2 is SNEGSKA (reference sequence). The CDR3 spans 15 residues. Written as DNA, the CDR3 is TGCAGTGCGCCGACCTCAGCGGAGAACCAAGAGACCCAGTACTTC. Protein: CSAPTSAENQETQYF.

This clonotype occurred many times. V and J are TRBV18 and TRBJ1-1; 11 nucleotides agree with TRBD1. The CDR3 is made up of 15 amino acids. V shed 0 bases and J 5 bases; nucleotides not matched to a gene: 2. Germline V gives CDR1 KGHSH, CDR2 LQKENI. The CDR3 is CASSPPDRGRTEAFF. DNA of the CDR3: TGTGCCAGCTCACCACCGGACAGGGGGCGAACTGAAGCTTTCTTT. Looking up the rest from reference TRBV18 and TRBJ1-1 gives the full variable domain: NAGVMQNPRHLVRRRGQEARLRCSPMKGHSHVYWYRQLPEEGLKFMVYLQKENIIDESGMPKERFSAEFPKEGPSILRIQQVVRGDSAAYFCASSPPDRGRTEAFFGQGTRLTVV.

The sample holds a few counts of this clonotype. The V gene is TRBV4-2, the J gene TRBJ2-3; D ambiguous. Germline V gives CDR1 LGHNA, CDR2 YNFKEQ. The CDR3 spans 14 residues. V lost 8 bases, J lost 0 bases, and 12 bases lay in between. The CDR3 sequence: CASGLSTSTDTQYF. DNA of the CDR3: TGTGCCAGCGGCCTCAGCACTAGCACAGATACGCAGTATTTT.

With respect to this clonotype: With a much larger clone just one base away, this may be a read error. The rearrangement uses TRBV11-2 and TRBJ2-7; D is perhaps TRBD2 (5 bases). Germline V gives CDR1 SGHAT, CDR2 FQNNGV. This CDR3 comprises 12 residues. The germline V and J ends were trimmed by 5 bases and 7 bases, with 12 bases remaining between them. CDR3 region: CASSPTRAEQYF. The CDR3 DNA reads TGTGCCAGCAGCCCTACTAGGGCTGAGCAGTACTTC.

The chain employs TRBV6-1 and TRBJ2-3; D tentatively reads TRBD1 or TRBD2 (5 bases each). The CDR3 is made up of 13 amino acids. Per the germline V gene, CDR1 is MNHNS and CDR2 is SASEGT. Deletions cut 2 bases from V and 5 bases from J, with 8 bases between. The CDR3 sequence is CASSERGVDTQYF. The CDR3 DNA reads as TGTGCCAGCAGTGAAAGAGGGGTAGATACGCAGTATTTT.

The table lists this clonotype with a few counts. This chain links TRBV20-1 with TRBJ2-1; 8 bases match TRBD2. The CDR3 is 11 residues long. CDR1 is DFQATT, CDR2 SNEGSKA, per germline (reference sequence). The CDR3 is CRGSGNNEQFF. For the CDR3, the DNA is TGCAGAGGTAGCGGGAATAATGAGCAGTTCTTC.

This clonotype was recorded many times. The genes are TRBV7-9 and TRBJ2-7; the match to TRBD1 covers 7 bases. This CDR3 region has 16 residues. Germline V lookup: CDR1 SEHNR, CDR2 FQNEAQ (reference sequence). Unmatched junction bases numbered 11, after V lost 4 bases and J lost 2 bases. CDR3 coding DNA: TGTGCCAGCAGCTCCTCCAACTGGGACAGCACCTACGAGCAGTACTTC. This codes for CASSSSNWDSTYEQYF.

The chain couples TRBV19 to TRBJ2-1, with TRBD2 matching 14 bases. The CDR3 is 17 amino acids. CDR1 and CDR2 (germline): LNHDA, SQIVND (reference sequence). With V trimmed by 0 bases and J by 5 bases, 3 bases remained unmatched. The CDR3 spells CASSIDTGLAGDNEQFF. Written as DNA, the CDR3 is TGTGCCAGTAGTATAGACACGGGACTAGCGGGAGACAATGAGCAGTTCTTC.

This clonotype occurred many times. This rearrangement joins TRBV10-3 to TRBJ2-1, with 16 bases identical to TRBD2. Germline V CDR1 and CDR2: ENHRY, SYGVKD. CDR3 size: 15 residues. Trimming cost V 5 bases and J 10 bases; bases outside gene matches: 5. The chain's CDR3 is CAISPGLAGGGEQFF. The CDR3 bases are TGTGCCATCAGTCCGGGACTAGCGGGAGGGGGGGAGCAGTTCTTC.

Many counts were recorded for this clonotype. The rearrangement joins TRBV7-8 to TRBJ2-1; D may be TRBD2 (5 bases). Germline CDR1 reads SGHVS; CDR2 reads FQNEAQ. The length of the CDR3 is 12 residues. V lost 3 bases, J lost 9 bases, and 9 bases lay in between. The CDR3 protein is CASSFLRGEQFF. The CDR3 nucleotides read TGTGCCAGCAGCTTTCTACGGGGTGAGCAGTTCTTC.

This clonotype was observed many times. J is TRBJ2-5 and V is TRBV9, with D tentatively TRBD2 (5 bases). In germline, CDR1 is SGDLS, CDR2 YYNGEE. The CDR3 sequence is 14 residues long. Trimming left V 0 bases short and J 4 bases short, with 10 bases between. CDR3 DNA sequence: TGTGCCAGCAGCGTAGGGCATGGAGGAGAGACCCAGTACTTC. Translated, it gives CASSVGHGGETQYF. Based on the CDR3 plus reference TRBV9 and TRBJ2-5, the full variable domain is DSGVTQTPKHLITATGQRVTLRCSPRSGDLSVYWYQQSLDQGLQFLIQYYNGEERAKGNILERFSAQQFPDLHSELNLSSLELGDSALYFCASSVGHGGETQYFGPGTRLLVL.

This clonotype was counted many times. The V gene is TRBV28, the J gene TRBJ2-5; D is unclear. The CDR3 is 11 amino acids. The V end lost 3 bases, the J end lost 5 bases, and 4 bases lay between the germline ends. The germline V gene encodes CDR1 MDHEN and CDR2 SYDVKM. CDR3 loop: CASSFVETQYF. The DNA for the CDR3 is TGTGCCAGCAGTTTTGTGGAGACCCAGTACTTC. Full variable domain (rest looked up from reference TRBV28 and TRBJ2-5): DVKVTQSSRYLVKRTGEKVFLECVQDMDHENMFWYRQDPGLGLRLIYFSYDVKMKEKGDIPEGYSVSREKKERFSLILESASTNQTSMYLCASSFVETQYFGPGTRLLVL.

This clonotype was detected many times. The chain employs TRBV29-1 and TRBJ2-5, with D tentatively TRBD1 (5 bases). The germline V gene encodes CDR1 SQVTM and CDR2 ANQGSEA. The CDR3 is 13 amino acids. Trimming stripped 4 bases from V and 1 base from J, with 10 bases between. Here the CDR3 reads CSVVRQLQETQYF. The CDR3 nucleotides are TGCAGCGTTGTAAGACAGCTCCAAGAGACCCAGTACTTC.